These 29 T cell receptor beta chains originate from one sample sequenced in a study of blood T cell repertoires in COVID-19. The data were produced by immunoSEQ multiplex PCR, yet TCRdb's version contains in-frame clones alone and is incomplete. The data show about 400,000 clones, over 75% seen once. The sample comprised PBMCs or T cells enriched from blood (not recorded which). The receptors were sampled from a middle-aged woman with acute COVID-19.

The chain couples TRBV24-1 to TRBJ2-1, with D perhaps TRBD1 (6 bases). Trimming removed 4 bases from V and 1 base from J, with 13 bases in between. Germline CDR1 reads KGHDR; CDR2 reads SFDVKD. CDR3 size: 16 residues. The CDR3 DNA reads TGTGCCACCAGTGACCTCAGGGGCTCATCCTACAATGAGCAGTTCTTC. This sequence encodes CATSDLRGSSYNEQFF.

The V call is TRBV2, the J call TRBJ1-2; unclear D gene. This CDR3 is built from 14 residues. The germline V gene encodes CDR1 SNHLY and CDR2 FYNNEI. V lost 4 bases and J lost 7, with 16 bases in between. As DNA, the CDR3 is TGTGCCAGCAGTGCAATCCTAGGTGTGGGTGGCTACACCTTC. It yields the protein CASSAILGVGGYTF.

This rearrangement joins TRBV18 to TRBJ1-4, with TRBD1 matching 9 bases. Germline V CDR1 and CDR2: KGHSH, LQKENI. This CDR3 is built from 15 residues. With V trimmed by 3 bases and J by 8 bases, 7 bases remained unmatched. The CDR3: CASSPNPGQGEKLFF. The CDR3 region has the DNA TGTGCCAGCTCACCGAACCCGGGACAGGGCGAAAAACTGTTTTTT.

The chain links TRBV30 to TRBJ1-1; 8 positions match TRBD1. After removal of 2 bases from V and 0 bases from J, the junction contained 2 bases not matched to a gene. CDR3 size: 14 residues. Per the germline V gene, CDR1 is GTSNPN and CDR2 is SVGIG (reference sequence). In DNA form, the CDR3 reads TGTGCCTGGAGTCGGACAGGGATGAACACTGAAGCTTTCTTT. Residues: CAWSRTGMNTEAFF.

This chain uses TRBV19 with TRBJ1-4; the D is unclear. The CDR3 loop spans 15 amino acids. V shed 3 bases and J shed 0 bases, with 8 bases lying between them. CDR1 LNHDA and CDR2 SQIVND come from the germline V gene (reference sequence). CDR3 protein: CASSITGATNEKLFF. CDR3 coding DNA: TGTGCCAGTAGTATCACGGGAGCAACTAATGAAAAACTGTTTTTT.

V and J are TRBV3-1 (or the pseudogene TRBV3-2) and TRBJ2-7; D perhaps matches TRBD1 (6 bases). The ends were cut back, 5 bases at V and 4 bases at J, with 18 bases in the middle. Germline-derived CDR1 and CDR2 are LGHDT and YNNKEL (reference sequence). The CDR3 is 15 amino acids. The CDR3 sequence: CASSEQFGTPYEQYF. Written as DNA, the CDR3 is TGTGCCAGCAGCGAACAATTCGGGACACCTTACGAGCAGTACTTC.

The V call is TRBV27, the J call TRBJ1-1, with D perhaps matching TRBD1 (5 bases). The CDR3 runs to 14 residues. Trimming removed 3 bases at V and 2 bases at J, with 10 bases between. From germline, CDR1 is MNHEY and CDR2 SMNVEV (reference sequence). CDR3 residues: CASSFDRSNTEAFF. The CDR3 coding sequence is TGTGCCAGCAGTTTCGACAGATCCAACACTGAAGCTTTCTTT.

The chain recombines TRBV5-4 with TRBJ2-1; 11 bases align to TRBD1. The CDR3 length is 17 residues. After removal of 2 bases from V and 1 base from J, the junction contained 5 bases not matched to a gene. Germline V gene sequence: CDR1 SGHNT, CDR2 YYREEE (reference sequence). The CDR3 loop is CASSFGQGAISYNEQFF. The CDR3 nucleotides read TGTGCCAGCAGCTTTGGACAGGGGGCGATTTCCTACAATGAGCAGTTCTTC. Combining the CDR3 with reference TRBV5-4 and TRBJ2-1 gives the whole variable domain ETGVTQSPTHLIKTRGQQVTLRCSSQSGHNTVSWYQQALGQGPQFIFQYYREEENGRGNFPPRFSGLQFPNYSSELNVNALELDDSALYLCASSFGQGAISYNEQFFGPGTRLTVL.

This rearrangement joins TRBV9 to TRBJ1-6; 8 bases are a match to TRBD1. This CDR3 is built from 15 residues. Germline CDR1 and CDR2: SGDLS and YYNGEE. The trim removed 4 bases at V and 8 bases at J, leaving 8 bases unmatched. CDR3 bases: TGTGCCAGCAGCCCCGGGACAGGCCCTTATTCACCCCTCCACTTT. Amino acid sequence: CASSPGTGPYSPLHF. The full variable domain, its missing parts supplied by reference TRBV9 and TRBJ1-6, is DSGVTQTPKHLITATGQRVTLRCSPRSGDLSVYWYQQSLDQGLQFLIQYYNGEERAKGNILERFSAQQFPDLHSELNLSSLELGDSALYFCASSPGTGPYSPLHFGNGTRLTVT.

The chain couples TRBV12-3 or TRBV12-4 to TRBJ2-7, with TRBD1 identical over 9 bases. Unmatched junction bases numbered 3, after V lost 5 bases and J lost 4 bases. The CDR3 contains 13 residues. The CDR3 region has the DNA TGTGCCAGCAGTCCTGGACAGGGGTACGAGCAGTACTTC. Amino acids: CASSPGQGYEQYF.

DNA for the CDR3: TGTGCCTGGAGTGAGGACAGGGGAAACACCATATATTTT. Amino acids: CAWSEDRGNTIYF. V gene TRBV30 combines with J gene TRBJ1-3, with 7 bases matching TRBD1. CDR3 length: 13 amino acids. Germline assignment: CDR1 GTSNPN and CDR2 SVGIG (reference sequence). Unmatched junction bases numbered 1, after V lost 1 base and J lost 4 bases.

The CDR3 DNA reads TGTGCCAGCAGCTTAATCGCAGGGTTGGACACTGAAGCTTTCTTT. Translation gives CASSLIAGLDTEAFF. V is TRBV7-2 and J is TRBJ1-1; possible D gene TRBD1, 5 bases. V lost 2 bases and J 3 bases, leaving 13 bases between the germline ends. This CDR3 spans 15 amino acids. In germline, CDR1 is SGHTA, CDR2 FQGNSA. Full variable domain (remainder filled in from reference TRBV7-2 and TRBJ1-1): GAGVSQSPSNKVTEKGKDVELRCDPISGHTALYWYRQSLGQGLEFLIYFQGNSAPDKSGLPSDRFSAERTGGSVSTLTIQRTQQEDSAVYLCASSLIAGLDTEAFFGQGTRLTVV.

V gene TRBV7-9 combines with J gene TRBJ2-2; D not resolved. Germline CDR1 and CDR2: SEHNR and FQNEAQ (reference sequence). The CDR3 is made up of 15 amino acids. V dropped 0 bases and J dropped 1 base, with 6 bases sitting between them. CDR3 nucleotide sequence: TGTGCCAGCAGCTTAGCTGCAGGGAACACCGGGGAGCTGTTTTTT. Its translation is CASSLAAGNTGELFF.

This clone was recorded many times. The V gene is TRBV3-1 (or the pseudogene TRBV3-2), the J gene TRBJ2-7; 12 bases are a match to TRBD2. Trimming took 0 bases from V and 1 from J; bases not matched to a gene: 10. Germline CDR1 reads LGHDT; CDR2 reads YNNKEL (reference sequence). The CDR3 contains 19 residues. The CDR3 DNA reads as TGTGCCAGCAGCCAAGATTGGGCTAGCGGGGGGGCTCTGTCCTACGAGCAGTACTTC. Amino acid sequence: CASSQDWASGGALSYEQYF.

This clone was counted only a few times. The chain combines TRBV10-1 with TRBJ2-1; D possibly corresponds to TRBD2 (5 bases). CDR1 and CDR2 (germline): WNHNN, SYGVQD (reference sequence). This CDR3 contains 13 residues. Trimming removed 4 bases from V and 5 bases from J, with 9 bases in between. The CDR3 coding sequence is TGCGCCAGCAGTGTTGGGAGAAACAATGAGCAGTTCTTC. This encodes CASSVGRNNEQFF.

The chain combines TRBV19 with TRBJ1-2; 12 bases are shared with TRBD1. This CDR3 spans 15 amino acids. Per the germline V gene, CDR1 is LNHDA and CDR2 is SQIVND (reference sequence). V lost 3 bases to trimming and J lost 4 bases; unmatched junction nucleotides: 3. CDR3 residues: CASSMGTGGGYGYTF. The CDR3 bases are TGTGCCAGTAGTATGGGGACAGGGGGCGGCTATGGCTACACCTTC.

The chain combines TRBV10-3 with TRBJ2-1, with TRBD2 matching 7 bases. Trimming took 3 bases from V and 3 from J; bases not matched to a gene: 8. The CDR3 is 16 amino acids. Looked up from germline, CDR1 is ENHRY and CDR2 is SYGVKD. The CDR3 region has the DNA TGTGCCATCAGTGAAAGTATAGGACTAGTCTACAATGAGCAGTTCTTC. Translation: CAISESIGLVYNEQFF.

For the CDR3, the DNA is TGCGCCAGCAGCTTGGACGGGGACACGGCTCGCTACACCTTC. Translated: CASSLDGDTARYTF. This sequence joins TRBV5-1 and TRBJ1-2, with D perhaps matching TRBD1 (6 bases). The CDR3 loop spans 14 amino acids. The ends were cut back, 0 bases at V and 9 bases at J, with 15 bases in the middle. Germline V gene sequence: CDR1 SGHRS, CDR2 YFSETQ.

This chain links TRBV19 with TRBJ1-6; TRBD1 matches at 7 bases. V trimming: 0 bases; J trimming: 5 bases; junction bases outside the gene matches: 4. The CDR3 is 16 residues long. The germline V gene encodes CDR1 LNHDA and CDR2 SQIVND (reference sequence). The CDR3 bases are TGTGCCAGTAGTATAGATTTAGGGGGCCATAATTCACCCCTCCACTTT. It specifies CASSIDLGGHNSPLHF.

The chain couples TRBV9 to TRBJ2-7, with D possibly TRBD1 on 6 matching bases. V lost 4 bases, J lost 6 bases, and 20 bases lay in between. The CDR3 contains 15 residues. CDR1 and CDR2 (germline): SGDLS, YYNGEE. CDR3 DNA: TGTGCCAGCAGCCCGGCCGGGACACCTGCGGCCGAGCAGTACTTC. It translates to CASSPAGTPAAEQYF.

The V call is TRBV7-9, the J call TRBJ1-1; 8 bases are shared with TRBD1. Germline lookup yields CDR1 SEHNR and CDR2 FQNEAQ (reference sequence). V gave up 5 bases and J gave up 1 base; unmatched junction bases: 9. CDR3 length: 16 residues. CDR3 protein: CASSQPRGLGNTEAFF. CDR3 coding DNA: TGTGCCAGCAGCCAGCCCAGGGGGCTAGGGAACACTGAAGCTTTCTTT.

This clone is a singleton in its sample. V usage is TRBV3-1 (or the pseudogene TRBV3-2) and J usage is TRBJ2-3; D is unclear. This CDR3 has 12 amino acids. Germline loops: CDR1 LGHDT, CDR2 YNNKEL (reference sequence). V lost 3 bases to trimming and J lost 12 bases, with 13 bases between them. The CDR3 here is CASSHGPGHQYF. The DNA for the CDR3 is TGTGCCAGCAGCCATGGTCCGGGTCACCAGTATTTT.

The chain uses TRBV2 and TRBJ1-1; D gene ambiguous. The CDR3 sequence is 13 residues long. Per germline, CDR1 SNHLY and CDR2 FYNNEI. V lost 2 bases and J 5 bases, leaving 9 bases between the germline ends. CDR3 bases: TGTGCCAGCAGTGAACCGGAGCAAACTGAAGCTTTCTTT. Its translation: CASSEPEQTEAFF. The complete variable domain, with remaining parts taken from reference TRBV2 and TRBJ1-1, reads EPEVTQTPSHQVTQMGQEVILRCVPISNHLYFYWYRQILGQKVEFLVSFYNNEISEKSEIFDDQFSVERPDGSNFTLKIRSTKLEDSAMYFCASSEPEQTEAFFGQGTRLTVV.

The gene calls are TRBV2 and TRBJ2-1; D is undetermined. The ends were cut back, 7 bases at V and 11 bases at J, with 15 bases in the middle. The CDR3 extends over 12 amino acids. Germline V gene sequence: CDR1 SNHLY, CDR2 FYNNEI. DNA for the CDR3: TGTGCCAGCAAGAGCGAAACAATGAAGCAGTTCTTC. It yields the protein CASKSETMKQFF.

The chain links TRBV30 to TRBJ1-5; D gene unclear. The CDR3 is 16 amino acids. Between the trimmed V and J ends, which lost 0 bases and 0 bases, there was a span of 12 bases. CDR1 GTSNPN and CDR2 SVGIG come from the germline V gene (reference sequence). The CDR3 region is CAWSVPRGVSNQPQHF. As DNA, the CDR3 is TGTGCCTGGAGTGTACCCCGGGGAGTTAGCAATCAGCCCCAGCATTTT. Based on the CDR3 plus reference TRBV30 and TRBJ1-5, the full variable domain is SQTIHQWPATLVQPVGSPLSLECTVEGTSNPNLYWYRQAAGRGLQLLFYSVGIGQISSEVPQNLSASRPQDRQFILSSKKLLLSDSGFYLCAWSVPRGVSNQPQHFGDGTRLSIL.

CDR3 residues: CASSLGLLAGTDTQYF. The CDR3 nucleotides are TGCGCCAGCAGCTTGGGGTTGCTAGCGGGCACAGATACGCAGTATTTT. The rearrangement links TRBV5-1 to TRBJ2-3; 7 nucleotides align to TRBD2. Trimming removed 0 bases from V and 1 base from J; junction bases left unmatched: 5. The CDR3 extends over 16 amino acids. In germline, CDR1 is SGHRS, CDR2 YFSETQ.

The chain links TRBV6-1 to TRBJ1-6, with 9 bases matching TRBD1. This CDR3 spans 16 amino acids. Germline assignment: CDR1 MNHNS and CDR2 SASEGT. Losses at the gene ends were 4 bases for V and 3 bases for J; bases not matched to a gene: 4. CDR3 loop: CASSAPDRGYNSPLHF. In DNA, the CDR3 is TGTGCCAGCAGTGCACCGGACAGGGGCTATAATTCACCCCTCCACTTT.

The chain joins TRBV2 to TRBJ2-1; weak D call: TRBD1 (6 bases). This CDR3 spans 11 amino acids. Trimming left V 10 bases short and J 6 bases short, with 10 bases between. The germline gives CDR1 SNHLY, CDR2 FYNNEI. The CDR3 DNA reads as TGTGCCACCACAGGGCTCAATGAGCAGTTCTTC. It specifies CATTGLNEQFF.

The chain has TRBV27 and TRBJ1-4; D uncertain. The CDR3 is made up of 14 amino acids. The V gene lost 5 bases and the J gene lost 8 bases, with 15 bases spanning the gap. Germline values: CDR1 MNHEY, CDR2 SMNVEV (reference sequence). In DNA, the CDR3 is TGTGCCAGCAGTCTACTACGCAACACAGAAAAACTGTTTTTT. This gives the protein CASSLLRNTEKLFF. Filled out from reference TRBV27 and TRBJ1-4, the complete variable domain reads EAQVTQNPRYLITVTGKKLTVTCSQNMNHEYMSWYRQDPGLGLRQIYYSMNVEVTDKGDVPEGYKVSRKEKRNFPLILESPSPNQTSLYFCASSLLRNTEKLFFGSGTQLSVL.